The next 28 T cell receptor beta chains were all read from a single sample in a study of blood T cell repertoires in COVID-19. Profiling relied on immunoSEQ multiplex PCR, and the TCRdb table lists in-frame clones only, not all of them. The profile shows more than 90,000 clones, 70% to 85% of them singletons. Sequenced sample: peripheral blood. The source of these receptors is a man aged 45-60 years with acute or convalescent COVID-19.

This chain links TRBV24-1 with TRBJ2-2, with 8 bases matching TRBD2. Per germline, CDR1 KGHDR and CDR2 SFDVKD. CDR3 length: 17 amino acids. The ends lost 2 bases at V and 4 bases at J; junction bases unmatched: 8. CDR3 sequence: CATSDSKGLVGTGELFF. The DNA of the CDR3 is TGTGCCACCAGTGATTCAAAGGGACTAGTCGGCACCGGGGAGCTGTTTTTT.

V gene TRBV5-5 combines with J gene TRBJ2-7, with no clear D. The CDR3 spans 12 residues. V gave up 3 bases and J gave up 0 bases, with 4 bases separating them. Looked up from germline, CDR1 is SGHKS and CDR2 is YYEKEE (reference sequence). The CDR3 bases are TGTGCCAGCAGCTGGAGCTCCTACGAGCAGTACTTC. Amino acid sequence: CASSWSSYEQYF.

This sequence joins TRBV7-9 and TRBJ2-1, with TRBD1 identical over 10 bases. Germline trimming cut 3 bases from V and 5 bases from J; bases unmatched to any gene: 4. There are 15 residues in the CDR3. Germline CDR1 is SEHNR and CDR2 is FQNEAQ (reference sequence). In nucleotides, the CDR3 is TGTGCCAGCAGCTTCCGACAGGGGGCGAACAATGAGCAGTTCTTC. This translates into CASSFRQGANNEQFF.

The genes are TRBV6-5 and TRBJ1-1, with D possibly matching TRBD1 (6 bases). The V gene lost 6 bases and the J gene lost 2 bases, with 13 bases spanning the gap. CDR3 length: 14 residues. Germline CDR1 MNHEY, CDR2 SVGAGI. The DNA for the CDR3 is TGTGCCAGCAGACCTCGGACAGAAAACACTGAAGCTTTCTTT. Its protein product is CASRPRTENTEAFF.

This chain's CDR3 is CASSYATLAGGYEQYF. The CDR3 nucleotides read TGTGCCAGCAGTTACGCGACGTTAGCGGGAGGGTACGAGCAGTACTTC. This chain joins TRBV6-5 and TRBJ2-7; 11 positions match TRBD2. The CDR3 extends over 16 amino acids. CDR1 is MNHEY, CDR2 SVGAGI, per germline. V dropped 2 bases and J dropped 4; count of bases not matched to a gene: 7.

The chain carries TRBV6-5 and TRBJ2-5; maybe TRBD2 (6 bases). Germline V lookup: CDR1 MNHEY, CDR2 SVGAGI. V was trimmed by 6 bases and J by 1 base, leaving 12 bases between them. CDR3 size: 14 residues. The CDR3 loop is CASSRGTPQETQYF. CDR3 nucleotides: TGTGCCAGCAGCCGCGGGACGCCCCAAGAGACCCAGTACTTC.

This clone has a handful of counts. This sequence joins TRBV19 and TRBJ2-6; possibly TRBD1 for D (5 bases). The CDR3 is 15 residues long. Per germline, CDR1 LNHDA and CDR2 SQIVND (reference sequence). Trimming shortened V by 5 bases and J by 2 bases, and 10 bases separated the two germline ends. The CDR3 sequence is CASSPNRPGANVLTF. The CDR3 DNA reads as TGTGCCAGTAGTCCAAACAGGCCTGGGGCCAACGTCCTGACTTTC.

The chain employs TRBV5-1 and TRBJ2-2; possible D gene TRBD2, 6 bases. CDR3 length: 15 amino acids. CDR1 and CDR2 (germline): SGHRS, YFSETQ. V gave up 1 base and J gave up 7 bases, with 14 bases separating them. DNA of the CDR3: TGCGCCAGCAGCTTGACTAGCCCGGAGGGCGGGGAGCTGTTTTTT. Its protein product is CASSLTSPEGGELFF. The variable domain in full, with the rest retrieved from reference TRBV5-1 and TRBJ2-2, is KAGVTQTPRYLIKTRGQQVTLSCSPISGHRSVSWYQQTPGQGLQFLFEYFSETQRNKGNFPGRFSGRQFSNSRSEMNVSTLELGDSALYLCASSLTSPEGGELFFGEGSRLTVL.

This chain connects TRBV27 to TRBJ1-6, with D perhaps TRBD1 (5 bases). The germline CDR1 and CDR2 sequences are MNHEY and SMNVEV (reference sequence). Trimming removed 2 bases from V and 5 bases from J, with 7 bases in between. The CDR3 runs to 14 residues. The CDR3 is CASSLETDNSPLHF. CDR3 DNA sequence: TGTGCCAGCAGTTTAGAGACAGATAATTCACCCCTCCACTTT.

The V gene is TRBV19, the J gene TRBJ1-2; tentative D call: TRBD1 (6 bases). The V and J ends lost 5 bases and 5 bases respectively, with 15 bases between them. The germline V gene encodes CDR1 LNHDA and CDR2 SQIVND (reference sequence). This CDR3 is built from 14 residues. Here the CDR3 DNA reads TGTGCCAGTAGTCCTGAACAGGGAAATTATGGCTACACCTTC. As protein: CASSPEQGNYGYTF. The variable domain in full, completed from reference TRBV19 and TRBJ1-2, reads DGGITQSPKYLFRKEGQNVTLSCEQNLNHDAMYWYRQDPGQGLRLIYYSQIVNDFQKGDIAEGYSVSREKKESFPLTVTSAQKNPTAFYLCASSPEQGNYGYTFGSGTRLTVV.

CDR3 loop: CASSLFTVPGGTQYF. CDR3 nucleotides: TGTGCCAGCAGCTTGTTTACGGTTCCCGGGGGGACCCAGTACTTC. This sequence joins TRBV11-2 and TRBJ2-5, with D perhaps matching TRBD2 (6 bases). V shed 3 bases and J shed 7 bases, with 18 bases lying between them. The CDR3 has 15 residues. CDR1 is SGHAT and CDR2 is FQNNGV in the germline V gene.

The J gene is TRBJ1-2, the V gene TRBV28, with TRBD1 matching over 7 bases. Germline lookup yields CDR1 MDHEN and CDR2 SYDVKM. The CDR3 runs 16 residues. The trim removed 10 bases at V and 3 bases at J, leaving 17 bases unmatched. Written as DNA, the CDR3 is TGTGCCACCAGGAGAATAGGGGGCCTTATAGACTATGGCTACACCTTC. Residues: CATRRIGGLIDYGYTF.

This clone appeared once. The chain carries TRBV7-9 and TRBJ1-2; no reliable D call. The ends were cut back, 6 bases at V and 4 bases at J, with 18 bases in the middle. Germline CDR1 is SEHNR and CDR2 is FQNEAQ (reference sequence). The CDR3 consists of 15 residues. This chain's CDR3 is CASSAQGESGYGYTF. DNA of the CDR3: TGTGCCAGCAGTGCCCAAGGAGAGTCGGGCTATGGCTACACCTTC.

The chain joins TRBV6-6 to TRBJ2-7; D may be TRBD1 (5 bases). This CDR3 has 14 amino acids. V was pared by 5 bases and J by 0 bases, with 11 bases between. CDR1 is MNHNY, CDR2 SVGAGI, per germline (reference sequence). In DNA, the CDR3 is TGTGCCAGCAGTAGGGGAAGCACCTCCTACGAGCAGTACTTC. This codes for CASSRGSTSYEQYF.

Here the CDR3 DNA reads TGTGCCAGCAGTGAAGTATCCTACGAGCAGTACTTC. Amino acid sequence: CASSEVSYEQYF. The chain links TRBV6-1 to TRBJ2-7; D not certain. V was clipped by 1 base and J by 1 base, with 2 bases between them. This CDR3 is 12 amino acids long. From germline, CDR1 is MNHNS and CDR2 SASEGT.

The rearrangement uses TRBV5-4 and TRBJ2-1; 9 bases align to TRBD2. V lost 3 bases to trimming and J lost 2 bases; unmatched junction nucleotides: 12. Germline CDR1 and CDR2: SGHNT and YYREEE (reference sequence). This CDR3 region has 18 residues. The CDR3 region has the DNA TGTGCCAGCAGCTGGGACAGTAGCGGGAGAGGTACCTACAATGAGCAGTTCTTC. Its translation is CASSWDSSGRGTYNEQFF.

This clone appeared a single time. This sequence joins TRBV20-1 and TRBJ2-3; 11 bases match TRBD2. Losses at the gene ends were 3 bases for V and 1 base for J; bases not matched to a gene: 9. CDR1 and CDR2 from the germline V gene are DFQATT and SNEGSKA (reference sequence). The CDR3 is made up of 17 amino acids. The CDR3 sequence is CSASRASGGWGTDTQYF. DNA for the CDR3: TGCAGTGCTAGTAGGGCTAGCGGGGGGTGGGGCACAGATACGCAGTATTTT.

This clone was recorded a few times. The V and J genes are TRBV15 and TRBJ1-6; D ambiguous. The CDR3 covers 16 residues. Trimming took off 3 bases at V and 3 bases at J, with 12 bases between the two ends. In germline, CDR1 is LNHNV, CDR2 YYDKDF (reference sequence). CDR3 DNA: TGTGCCACCAGCAGGACCCGGGGTATCTATAATTCACCCCTCCACTTT. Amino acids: CATSRTRGIYNSPLHF. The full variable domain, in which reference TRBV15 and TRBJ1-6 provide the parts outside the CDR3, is DAMVIQNPRYQVTQFGKPVTLSCSQTLNHNVMYWYQQKSSQAPKLLFHYYDKDFNNEADTPDNFQSRRPNTSFCFLDIRSPGLGDTAMYLCATSRTRGIYNSPLHFGNGTRLTVT.

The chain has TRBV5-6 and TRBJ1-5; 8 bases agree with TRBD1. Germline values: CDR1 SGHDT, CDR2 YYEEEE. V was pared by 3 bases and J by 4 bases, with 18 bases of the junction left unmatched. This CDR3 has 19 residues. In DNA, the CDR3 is TGTGCCAGCAGCTCAGAACAGTTTAGACGGGACAGGAAAAATCAGCCCCAGCATTTT. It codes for CASSSEQFRRDRKNQPQHF.

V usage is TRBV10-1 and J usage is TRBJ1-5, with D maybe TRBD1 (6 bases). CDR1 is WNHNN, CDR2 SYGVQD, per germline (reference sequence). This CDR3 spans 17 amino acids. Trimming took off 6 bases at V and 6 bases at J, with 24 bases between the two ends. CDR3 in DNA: TGCGCCAGCAGGAGGGGGAACAGCCTCGTTGGCGTTCAGCCCCAGCATTTT. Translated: CASRRGNSLVGVQPQHF.

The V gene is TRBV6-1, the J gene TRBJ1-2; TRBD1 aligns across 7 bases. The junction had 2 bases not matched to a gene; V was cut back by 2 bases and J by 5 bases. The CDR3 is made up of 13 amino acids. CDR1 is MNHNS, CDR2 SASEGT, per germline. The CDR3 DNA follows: TGTGCCAGCAGTGAAACAGGGGAGTATGGCTACACCTTC. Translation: CASSETGEYGYTF.

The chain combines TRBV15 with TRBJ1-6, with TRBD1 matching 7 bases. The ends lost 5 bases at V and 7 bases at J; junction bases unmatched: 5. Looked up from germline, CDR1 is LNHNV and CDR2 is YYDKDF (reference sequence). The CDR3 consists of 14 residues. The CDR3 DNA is TGTGCCACCAGCTATCAGGGGGAGAATTCACCCCTCCACTTT. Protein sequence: CATSYQGENSPLHF.

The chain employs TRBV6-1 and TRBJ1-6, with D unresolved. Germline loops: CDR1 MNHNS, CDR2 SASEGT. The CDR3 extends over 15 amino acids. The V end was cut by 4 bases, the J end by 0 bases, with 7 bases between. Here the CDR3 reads CASSVGSSYNSPLHF. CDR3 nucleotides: TGTGCCAGCAGTGTAGGGAGCTCCTATAATTCACCCCTCCACTTT.

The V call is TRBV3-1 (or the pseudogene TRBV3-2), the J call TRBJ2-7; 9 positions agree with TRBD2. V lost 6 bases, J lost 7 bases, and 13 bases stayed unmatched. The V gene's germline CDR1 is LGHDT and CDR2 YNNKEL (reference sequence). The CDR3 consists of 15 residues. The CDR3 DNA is TGTGCCAGCAGTTGGGGGAGCGGGGGGTATGAGGAGCAGTACTTC. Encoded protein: CASSWGSGGYEEQYF.

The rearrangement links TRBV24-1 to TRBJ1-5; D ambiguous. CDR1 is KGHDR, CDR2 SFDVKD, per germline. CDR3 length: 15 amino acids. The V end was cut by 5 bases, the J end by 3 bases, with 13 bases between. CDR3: CATSAGRRANQPQHF. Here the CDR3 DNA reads TGTGCCACCAGTGCAGGTAGGAGGGCCAATCAGCCCCAGCATTTT.

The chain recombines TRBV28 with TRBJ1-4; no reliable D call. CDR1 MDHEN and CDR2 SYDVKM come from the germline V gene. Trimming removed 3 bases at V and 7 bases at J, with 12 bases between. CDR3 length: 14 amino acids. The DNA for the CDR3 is TGTGCCAGCAGTTTCCAGGTTTCGACTGAAAAACTGTTTTTT. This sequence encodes CASSFQVSTEKLFF.

CDR3 loop: CASSLFGRGYNEQFF. CDR3 DNA: TGTGCCAGCAGCTTGTTCGGTCGGGGCTACAATGAGCAGTTCTTC. The chain uses TRBV5-4 and TRBJ2-1; D is possibly TRBD2 (5 bases). Trimming stripped 1 base from V and 3 bases from J, with 11 bases between. Germline loops: CDR1 SGHNT, CDR2 YYREEE (reference sequence). The CDR3 sequence is 15 residues long.

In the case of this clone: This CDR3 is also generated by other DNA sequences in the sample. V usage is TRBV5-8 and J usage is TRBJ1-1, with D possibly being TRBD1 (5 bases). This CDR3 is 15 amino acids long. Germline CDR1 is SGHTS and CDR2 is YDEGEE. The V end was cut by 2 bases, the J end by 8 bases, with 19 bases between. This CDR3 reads CASSLRRQGLSEAFF. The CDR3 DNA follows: TGTGCCAGCAGCTTAAGAAGGCAGGGACTATCGGAAGCTTTCTTT.